Below, 22 T cell receptor beta chains from the same sample are listed, as sequenced in a study of T-cell reconstitution after alpha-beta-depleted transplantation in children. Unique molecular identifiers were incorporated when the TCRbeta library was constructed. Each CDR3 protein is one row after TCRdb ran MiXCR on the PCR reads. In the table there are a few hundred thousand distinct CDR3 sequences, 5.5% to 7% of which are singletons. The starting material was PBMCs, obtained before TCRalphabeta/CD19-depleted stem cell transplant. Receptors were obtained from a boy aged 2 to 10 with acute lymphoblastic leukemia, due to receive a stem cell transplant.

To note about this clonotype: This may be a read error, as it is one base from a much larger clone. Lacking the conserved final phenylalanine or tryptophan, this CDR3 likely reflects a read error. V is TRBV29-1 and J is TRBJ2-3; D perhaps matches TRBD1 (5 bases). Germline V gene lookup returns CDR1 SQVTM and CDR2 ANQGSEA. Trimming left V 4 bases short and J 8 bases short, with 19 bases between. This CDR3 spans 14 amino acids. CDR3 in DNA: TGCAGCGTTGGTTCTTCCCCAGGTCAGGGTACGCAGTATATT. Its translation is CSVGSSPGQGTQYI.

This clonotype was seen repeatedly, ten times or more. This sequence joins TRBV6-1 and TRBJ1-1, with a tentative D call TRBD1 (6 bases). This CDR3 has 14 amino acids. Trimming removed 2 bases from V and 6 bases from J, with 13 bases in between. CDR1 and CDR2 (germline): MNHNS, SASEGT. The CDR3, as DNA: TGTGCCAGCAGTGAAAATAACAGGGTACCTGAAGCTTTCTTT. Protein product: CASSENNRVPEAFF.

This clonotype appeared a few times. CDR3 residues: CASSRDRGGGYTF. The CDR3 DNA reads as TGTGCCAGCAGCCGGGACAGGGGCGGCGGCTACACCTTC. The chain recombines TRBV7-9 with TRBJ1-2; 10 bases fit TRBD1. In germline, CDR1 is SEHNR, CDR2 FQNEAQ (reference sequence). This CDR3 is 13 amino acids long. V lost 5 bases to trimming and J lost 8 bases; unmatched junction nucleotides: 5.

This clonotype has a count of ten or more. The chain recombines TRBV29-1 with TRBJ2-7; weak D call: TRBD2 (5 bases). Germline CDR1 reads SQVTM; CDR2 reads ANQGSEA. V was cut by 4 bases and J by 0 bases, with 16 bases left in between. This CDR3 contains 15 residues. The CDR3: CSVVSGSGSSYEQYF. For the CDR3, the DNA is TGCAGCGTTGTAAGTGGGAGCGGAAGCTCCTACGAGCAGTACTTC.

This clonotype was observed a handful of times. The rearrangement joins TRBV4-3 to TRBJ1-2, with D maybe TRBD1 (6 bases). The length of the CDR3 is 18 residues. CDR1 and CDR2 from the germline V gene are LGHNA and YSLEER. V dropped 0 bases and J dropped 0 bases, with 17 bases sitting between them. For the CDR3, the DNA is TGCGCCAGCAGCCAAGACAGGGGCCGTACCCAAGCTAACTATGGCTACACCTTC. It encodes CASSQDRGRTQANYGYTF.

This clonotype occurred many times. The chain joins TRBV7-9 to TRBJ1-1, with D unclear. CDR1 SEHNR and CDR2 FQNEAQ come from the germline V gene (reference sequence). The CDR3 runs to 14 residues. The germline V and J ends were trimmed by 3 bases and 1 base, with 9 bases remaining between them. Written as DNA, the CDR3 is TGTGCCAGCAGCTTCAGGAACCGGAACACTGAAGCTTTCTTT. Protein sequence: CASSFRNRNTEAFF.

Only a few counts were recorded for this clonotype. The chain joins TRBV28 to TRBJ1-2, with D possibly matching TRBD1 (6 bases). Germline-derived CDR1 and CDR2 are MDHEN and SYDVKM. The CDR3 consists of 13 residues. V shed 8 bases and J shed 5 bases, with 15 bases lying between them. The CDR3 loop reads CASRPQGMYGYTF. Written as DNA, the CDR3 is TGTGCCAGCCGACCCCAGGGGATGTATGGCTACACCTTC.

CDR3 amino acids: CASGPPKMNTYEQYF. The CDR3 DNA reads as TGTGCCAGCGGCCCACCCAAGATGAATACCTACGAGCAGTACTTC. The chain carries TRBV11-1 and TRBJ2-7; D uncertain. This CDR3 contains 15 residues. The ends were cut back, 8 bases at V and 2 bases at J, with 19 bases in the middle. Germline CDR1 and CDR2: SGHAT and FQDESV (reference sequence).

CDR3 in amino acids: CSARPGLAGGETQYF. CDR3 nucleotides: TGCAGTGCCAGGCCGGGACTAGCGGGGGGAGAGACCCAGTACTTC. The chain joins TRBV20-1 to TRBJ2-5, with 15 bases that match TRBD2. From germline, CDR1 is DFQATT and CDR2 SNEGSKA (reference sequence). The trim removed 6 bases at V and 4 bases at J, leaving 6 bases unmatched. This CDR3 has 15 residues.

This clonotype came up a few times. This chain connects TRBV20-1 to TRBJ1-2, with a weak D call TRBD1 (6 bases). Germline V lookup: CDR1 DFQATT, CDR2 SNEGSKA (reference sequence). Trimming shortened V by 8 bases and J by 1 base, and 14 bases separated the two germline ends. The CDR3 loop spans 13 amino acids. The CDR3 bases are TGCAGTCCCCTCCCGGGACATAACTATGGCTACACCTTC. Translating it yields CSPLPGHNYGYTF.

This clonotype was detected only once. A read error may explain this, as a much larger clone is one base away. The rearrangement links TRBV7-2 to TRBJ2-7; TRBD1 is a possible D gene (5 bases). V lost 5 bases and J lost 4, with 15 bases in between. Germline CDR1 and CDR2: SGHTA and FQGNSA. The CDR3 length is 14 residues. CDR3 nucleotides: TGTGCCAGCAGCATAGGACACTCCTATTACGAGCAGTACTTC. Amino acids: CASSIGHSYYEQYF. Together with reference TRBV7-2 and TRBJ2-7, the CDR3 gives the full variable domain: GAGVSQSPSNKVTEKGKDVELRCDPISGHTALYWYRQSLGQGLEFLIYFQGNSAPDKSGLPSDRFSAERTGGSVSTLTIQRTQQEDSAVYLCASSIGHSYYEQYFGPGTRLTVT.

This clonotype was detected many times. The V gene is TRBV20-1, the J gene TRBJ2-7, with D possibly matching TRBD1 (6 bases). Germline CDR1 and CDR2: DFQATT and SNEGSKA (reference sequence). The CDR3 has 12 amino acids. The ends were cut back, 5 bases at V and 10 bases at J, with 18 bases in the middle. In DNA, the CDR3 is TGCAGTGCTCGACAGGTACCCGAACTCCAGTACTTC. The encoded protein is CSARQVPELQYF.

This chain uses TRBV20-1 with TRBJ2-7; the D gene is possibly TRBD2 (6 bases). Per the germline V gene, CDR1 is DFQATT and CDR2 is SNEGSKA (reference sequence). CDR3 length equals 15 residues. The V end was cut by 2 bases, the J end by 3 bases, with 17 bases between. CDR3 region: CSARNQGGTYYEQYF. The CDR3 DNA is TGCAGTGCTAGAAATCAAGGCGGGACCTACTACGAGCAGTACTTC.

In its sample, this clonotype was seen many times. The chain links TRBV12-3 or TRBV12-4 to TRBJ2-5; 7 bases fit TRBD2. This CDR3 comprises 11 residues. Trimming removed 8 bases from V and 3 bases from J; junction bases left unmatched: 0. CDR3 protein: CASGGEETQYF. CDR3 coding DNA: TGTGCCAGCGGGGGGGAAGAGACCCAGTACTTC.

There are a few counts of this clonotype. The chain has TRBV12-3 or TRBV12-4 and TRBJ2-5; no firm D call. The ends were cut back, 6 bases at V and 5 bases at J, with 10 bases in the middle. CDR3 length: 12 residues. The CDR3 spells CASSGTAETQYF. CDR3 in DNA: TGTGCCAGCAGCGGAACGGCGGAGACCCAGTACTTC.

The sample holds many counts of this clonotype. The chain links TRBV13 to TRBJ2-2, with D maybe TRBD1 (6 bases). V was pared by 3 bases and J by 5 bases, with 10 bases between. Germline V gene sequence: CDR1 PRHDT, CDR2 FYEKMQ (reference sequence). CDR3 length: 14 residues. The CDR3 spells CASSFSRGTGELFF. DNA of the CDR3: TGTGCCAGCAGCTTTAGCAGGGGAACCGGGGAGCTGTTTTTT.

This clonotype came up many times. The chain joins TRBV7-3 to TRBJ2-3, with TRBD2 identical over 11 bases. Germline loops: CDR1 SGHTA, CDR2 FQGTGA. CDR3 size: 16 residues. Trimming at V came to 5 bases and at J to 2 bases, leaving 6 bases not matched to a gene. CDR3 bases: TGTGCCAGCAGCCCCGGACTAGCGGGCGACACAGATACGCAGTATTTT. Residues: CASSPGLAGDTDTQYF.

This chain connects TRBV6-2 or TRBV6-3 to TRBJ2-1, with D possibly being TRBD1 or TRBD2 (5 bases each). This CDR3 contains 14 residues. Germline V gene lookup returns CDR1 MNHEY and CDR2 SVGEGT. Trimming stripped 6 bases from V and 2 bases from J, with 11 bases between. CDR3 DNA: TGTGCCAGCAGCCCGGGACGGACCTACAATGAGCAGTTCTTC. Protein product: CASSPGRTYNEQFF.

This clonotype occurred a few times. V is TRBV4-2 and J is TRBJ2-2, with a weak D call TRBD1 (6 bases). Germline V gene sequence: CDR1 LGHNA, CDR2 YNFKEQ. The CDR3 extends over 14 amino acids. V was cut by 4 bases and J by 12 bases, with 18 bases left in between. The CDR3: CASSLRQAKEKLFF. The DNA for the CDR3 is TGTGCCAGCAGCCTCCGACAGGCTAAAGAGAAGCTGTTTTTT.

The table lists this clonotype with many counts. The rearrangement links TRBV20-1 to TRBJ2-7; D is undetermined. V was trimmed by 3 bases and J by 0 bases, leaving 18 bases between them. This CDR3 is 16 amino acids long. Germline V gene lookup returns CDR1 DFQATT and CDR2 SNEGSKA (reference sequence). The DNA of the CDR3 is TGCAGTGCTAGTGGCGCCTTATCCACGAGCTCCTACGAGCAGTACTTC. This codes for CSASGALSTSSYEQYF.

This clonotype was seen ten or more times. V usage is TRBV29-1 and J usage is TRBJ2-5, with TRBD1 matching 9 bases. The length of the CDR3 is 13 residues. V trimming: 6 bases; J trimming: 2 bases; junction bases outside the gene matches: 4. CDR1 is SQVTM, CDR2 ANQGSEA, per germline. CDR3 in amino acids: CSVQGAGQETQYF. As DNA, the CDR3 is TGCAGCGTACAGGGGGCCGGACAAGAGACCCAGTACTTC.

This clonotype was detected ten times or more. CDR3 nucleotides: TGTGCCAGCAGTGAGACTAGCGGGGGGGACACAGATACGCAGTATTTT. It specifies CASSETSGGDTDTQYF. This chain joins TRBV28 and TRBJ2-3, with 14 positions matching TRBD2. The germline gives CDR1 MDHEN, CDR2 SYDVKM. The CDR3 sequence is 16 residues long. The ends lost 5 bases at V and 2 bases at J; junction bases unmatched: 3.